These 6 T cell receptor beta chains share one sample of origin, sequenced in a study of T-cell memory formation after mild COVID-19. In TCRdb, the 5' RACE reads were re-called with MiXCR into one record per CDR3 protein. The data show around 210,000 distinct CDR3 sequences, just over 9.5% seen once. Sequencing input: PBMCs or a T cell subset sorted from them (not recorded which). The receptors here all came from a man between 18 and 29 years old who had mild COVID-19 (a few samples of this study predate the infection). Cell type and time point are not known.

This clonotype showed up many times. The chain is built from TRBV5-1 and TRBJ1-6, with D uncertain. V lost 1 base and J lost 5, with 7 bases in between. Per the germline V gene, CDR1 is SGHRS and CDR2 is YFSETQ. The CDR3 is 14 residues long. The CDR3 loop reads CASSLPTDNSPLHF. The CDR3 nucleotides are TGCGCCAGCAGCTTGCCCACAGATAATTCACCCCTCCACTTT.

Only a few counts were recorded for this clonotype. This sequence joins TRBV12-3 or TRBV12-4 and TRBJ1-5, with 7 bases identical to TRBD1. Losses at the gene ends were 5 bases for V and 7 bases for J; bases not matched to a gene: 14. The CDR3 spans 16 residues. In DNA form, the CDR3 reads TGTGCCAGCAGTCCCGCGGGACGACAGGGACACCAGCCCCAGCATTTT. Residues: CASSPAGRQGHQPQHF.

This clonotype was counted only a few times. The chain has TRBV20-1 and TRBJ2-5; 14 bases are a match to TRBD2. The CDR3 totals 16 residues. The V segment lost 6 bases and the J segment 4 bases; nucleotides outside the gene matches: 10. Germline V gene data show CDR1 as DFQATT and CDR2 as SNEGSKA (reference sequence). The CDR3 loop is CSAIDPTSGGVETQYF. For the CDR3, the DNA is TGCAGTGCCATCGACCCGACTAGCGGGGGGGTAGAGACCCAGTACTTC.

This clonotype has more than one count but fewer than ten. The genes are TRBV30 and TRBJ1-1, with D unresolved. This CDR3 region has 12 residues. CDR1 is GTSNPN and CDR2 is SVGIG in the germline V gene (reference sequence). Trimming took 1 base from V and 3 from J, leaving 6 bases between them. The CDR3 coding sequence is TGTGCCTGGAGTGATTGGTACACTGAAGCTTTCTTT. Protein sequence: CAWSDWYTEAFF.

The sample holds a few counts of this clonotype. The rearrangement uses TRBV7-9 and TRBJ1-6; D uncertain. The germline V gene encodes CDR1 SEHNR and CDR2 FQNEAQ (reference sequence). With 1 base removed from V and 0 bases from J, the gap between germline ends came to 10 bases. The length of the CDR3 is 17 residues. The CDR3 here is CASSLEGSSSYNSPLHF. The CDR3 DNA sequence: TGTGCCAGCAGCTTAGAGGGATCGAGCTCCTATAATTCACCCCTCCACTTT. The complete variable domain, with remaining parts taken from reference TRBV7-9 and TRBJ1-6, reads DTGVSQNPRHKITKRGQNVTFRCDPISEHNRLYWYRQTLGQGPEFLTYFQNEAQLEKSRLLSDRFSAERPKGSFSTLEIQRTEQGDSAMYLCASSLEGSSSYNSPLHFGNGTRLTVT.

The chain recombines TRBV29-1 with TRBJ2-5, with 9 bases matching TRBD1. The V segment lost 5 bases and the J segment 5 bases; nucleotides outside the gene matches: 24. The CDR3 has 19 residues. CDR1 and CDR2 (germline): SQVTM, ANQGSEA. The DNA for the CDR3 is TGCAGCGTTAAATCCTGGGGCCCCCCGGAACAGGGGGCTGGGGAGACCCAGTACTTC. This encodes CSVKSWGPPEQGAGETQYF.